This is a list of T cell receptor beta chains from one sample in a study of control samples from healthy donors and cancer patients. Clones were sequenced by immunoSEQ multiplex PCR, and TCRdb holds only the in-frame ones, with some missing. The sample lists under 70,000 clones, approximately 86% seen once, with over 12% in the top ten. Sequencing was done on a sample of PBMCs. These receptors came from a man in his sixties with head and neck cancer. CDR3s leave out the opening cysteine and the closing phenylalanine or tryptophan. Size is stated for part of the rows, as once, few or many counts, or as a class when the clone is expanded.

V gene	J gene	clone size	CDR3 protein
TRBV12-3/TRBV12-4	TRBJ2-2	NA	ASSPPGAGELF
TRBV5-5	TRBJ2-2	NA	ASSSWAPVVTGELF
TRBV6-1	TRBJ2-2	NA	ASSESRTGELF
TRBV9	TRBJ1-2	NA	ASSGTGGAMGDGYT
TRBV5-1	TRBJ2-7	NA	ASSRGSQGGFAEQY
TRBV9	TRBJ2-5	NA	ASSGAGAETQY
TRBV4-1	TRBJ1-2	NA	ASSHPGQGSNYGYT
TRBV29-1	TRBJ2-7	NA	SAGAARHEQY
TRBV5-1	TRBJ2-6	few	ASSLSTGIGSGANVLT
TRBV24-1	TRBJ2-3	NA	ATSDFTSTDTQY
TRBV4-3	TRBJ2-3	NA	ASSQELQHPLYEQY
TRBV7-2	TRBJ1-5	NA	ASSAEGAKHQPQH
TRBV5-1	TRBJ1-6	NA	ASSLEANSPLH
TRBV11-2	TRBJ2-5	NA	ASSQEVRALETQY
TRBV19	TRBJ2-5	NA	ASMSLAGPQETQY
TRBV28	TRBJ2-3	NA	ASSLGTITDTQY
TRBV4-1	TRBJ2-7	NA	ASSQVGTTEQY
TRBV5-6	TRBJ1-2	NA	ASSGGPGGTGRSYGYT
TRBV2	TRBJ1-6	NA	ASSDARGLNSPLH
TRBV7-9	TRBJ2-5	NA	ASSPGGGLETQY
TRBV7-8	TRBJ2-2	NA	ASSLLAANTGELF
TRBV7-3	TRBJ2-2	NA	ASALAGVPGELF